This record looks at one T cell receptor beta chain sequence and its context. What it recognizes is unknown. In terms of origin and age, donors were healthy Caucasian individuals from Russia aged about 6 to 90. Each of the donors had roughly 9.3 milliliters of peripheral blood drawn into EDTA-treated Vacutainer tubes. This sample stems from a study of blood T cells in healthy people across ages. Whole-study findings and limits: Per million T cells, TCR beta diversity dropped roughly linearly as age increased.

In germline, CDR1 is MNHNY, CDR2 SVGAGI (reference sequence). V was pared by 7 bases and J by 1 base, with 8 bases of the junction left unmatched. This CDR3 comprises 17 residues. For the second PCR, which ran for about 7 to 11 cycles, a sample-barcoded 5' primer and a J-beta primer mix were used. Every molecule of cDNA carried a tag from a template-switch adaptor with 12 random nucleotides. TCRdb analysed the 5' RACE reads with MiXCR anew, one entry per CDR3 protein. The data hold 600,000 or so distinct CDR3 sequences, with less than 60% observed a single time. This sequence originates from a man older than 75 in good health. Material: blood. The J gene is TRBJ2-6, the V gene TRBV6-6, with 9 positions matching TRBD1. In DNA, the CDR3 is TGTGCCAGCACTCAGACAGGGGGTGGTTCTGGGGCCAACGTCCTGACTTTC. This gives the protein CASTQTGGGSGANVLTF.